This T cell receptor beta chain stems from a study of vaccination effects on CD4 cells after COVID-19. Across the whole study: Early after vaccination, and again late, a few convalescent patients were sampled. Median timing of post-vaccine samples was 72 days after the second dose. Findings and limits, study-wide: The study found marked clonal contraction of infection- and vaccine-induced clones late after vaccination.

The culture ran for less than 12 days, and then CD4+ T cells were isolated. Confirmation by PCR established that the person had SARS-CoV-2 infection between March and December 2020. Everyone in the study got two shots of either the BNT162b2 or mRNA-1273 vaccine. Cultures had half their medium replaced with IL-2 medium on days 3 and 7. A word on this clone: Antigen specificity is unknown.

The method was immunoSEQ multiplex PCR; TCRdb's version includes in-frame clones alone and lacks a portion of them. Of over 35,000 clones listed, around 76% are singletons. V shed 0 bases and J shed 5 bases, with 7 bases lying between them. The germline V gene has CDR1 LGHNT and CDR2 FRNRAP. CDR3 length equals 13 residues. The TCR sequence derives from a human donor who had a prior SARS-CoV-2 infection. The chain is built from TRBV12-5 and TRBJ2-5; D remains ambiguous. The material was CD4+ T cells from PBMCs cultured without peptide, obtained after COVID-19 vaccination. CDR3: CASGLVDAETQYF. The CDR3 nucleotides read TGTGCTAGTGGTTTGGTAGACGCGGAGACCCAGTACTTC.